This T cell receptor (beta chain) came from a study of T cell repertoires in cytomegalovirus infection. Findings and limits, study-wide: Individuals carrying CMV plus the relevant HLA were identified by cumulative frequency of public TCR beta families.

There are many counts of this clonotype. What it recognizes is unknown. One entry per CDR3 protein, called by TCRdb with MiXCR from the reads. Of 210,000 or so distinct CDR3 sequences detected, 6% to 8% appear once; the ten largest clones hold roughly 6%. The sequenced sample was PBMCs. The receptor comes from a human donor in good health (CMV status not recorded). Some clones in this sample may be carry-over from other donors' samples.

The CDR3 loop is CASSFHEQYF. In DNA, the CDR3 is TGTGCCAGCAGTTTTCACGAGCAGTACTTC. The gene calls are TRBV27 and TRBJ2-7; D not resolved. The CDR3 length is 10 residues. V dropped 3 bases and J dropped 5 bases, with 2 bases sitting between them. Per germline, CDR1 MNHEY and CDR2 SMNVEV (reference sequence).